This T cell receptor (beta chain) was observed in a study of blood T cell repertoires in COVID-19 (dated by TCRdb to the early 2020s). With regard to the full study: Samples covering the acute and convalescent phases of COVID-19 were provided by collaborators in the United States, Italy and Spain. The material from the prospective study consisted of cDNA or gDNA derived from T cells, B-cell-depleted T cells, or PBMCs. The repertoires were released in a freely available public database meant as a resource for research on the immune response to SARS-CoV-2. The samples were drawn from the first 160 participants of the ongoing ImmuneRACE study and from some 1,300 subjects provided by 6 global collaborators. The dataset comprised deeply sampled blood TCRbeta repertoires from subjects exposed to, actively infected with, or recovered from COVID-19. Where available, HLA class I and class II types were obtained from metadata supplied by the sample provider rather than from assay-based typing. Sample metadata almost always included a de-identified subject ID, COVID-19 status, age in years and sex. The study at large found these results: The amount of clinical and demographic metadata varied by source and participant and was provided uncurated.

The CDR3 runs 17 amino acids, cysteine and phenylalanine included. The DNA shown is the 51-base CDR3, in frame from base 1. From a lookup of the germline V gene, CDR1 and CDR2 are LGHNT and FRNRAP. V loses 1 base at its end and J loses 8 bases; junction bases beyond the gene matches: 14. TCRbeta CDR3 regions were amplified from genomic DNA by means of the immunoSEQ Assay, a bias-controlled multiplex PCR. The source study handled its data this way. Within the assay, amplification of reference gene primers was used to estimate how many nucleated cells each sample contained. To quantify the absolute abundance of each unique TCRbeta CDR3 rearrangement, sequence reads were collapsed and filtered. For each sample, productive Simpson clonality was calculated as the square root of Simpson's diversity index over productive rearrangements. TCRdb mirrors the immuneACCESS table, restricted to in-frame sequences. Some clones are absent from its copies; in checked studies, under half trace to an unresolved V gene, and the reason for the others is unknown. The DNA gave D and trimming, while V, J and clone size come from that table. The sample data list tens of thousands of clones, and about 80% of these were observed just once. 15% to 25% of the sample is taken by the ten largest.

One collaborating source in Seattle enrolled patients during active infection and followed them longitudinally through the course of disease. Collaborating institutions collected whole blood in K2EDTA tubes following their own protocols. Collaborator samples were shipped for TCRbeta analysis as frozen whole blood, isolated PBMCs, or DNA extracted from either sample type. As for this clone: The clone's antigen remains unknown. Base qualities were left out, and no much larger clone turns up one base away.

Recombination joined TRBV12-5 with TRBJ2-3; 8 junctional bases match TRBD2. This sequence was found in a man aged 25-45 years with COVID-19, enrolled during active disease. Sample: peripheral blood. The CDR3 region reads CASGLAERPGGATTQYF. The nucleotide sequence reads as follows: TGTGCTAGTGGTTTGGCCGAAAGGCCCGGGGGGGCTACTACGCAGTATTTT.